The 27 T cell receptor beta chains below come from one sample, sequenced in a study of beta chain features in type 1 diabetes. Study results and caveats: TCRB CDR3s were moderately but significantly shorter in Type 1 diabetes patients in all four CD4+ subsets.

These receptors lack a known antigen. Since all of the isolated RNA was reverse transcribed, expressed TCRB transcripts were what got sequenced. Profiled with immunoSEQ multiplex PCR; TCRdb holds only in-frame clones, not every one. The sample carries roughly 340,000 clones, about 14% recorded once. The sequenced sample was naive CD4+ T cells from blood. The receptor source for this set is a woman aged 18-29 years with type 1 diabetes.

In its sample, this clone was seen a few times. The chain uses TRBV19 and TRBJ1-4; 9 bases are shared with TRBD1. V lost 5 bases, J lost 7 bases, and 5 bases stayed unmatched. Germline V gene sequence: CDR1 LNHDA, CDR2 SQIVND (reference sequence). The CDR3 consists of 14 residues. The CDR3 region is CASSSGQGGEKLFF. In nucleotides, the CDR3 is TGTGCCAGTAGTTCGGGACAGGGTGGTGAAAAACTGTTTTTT.

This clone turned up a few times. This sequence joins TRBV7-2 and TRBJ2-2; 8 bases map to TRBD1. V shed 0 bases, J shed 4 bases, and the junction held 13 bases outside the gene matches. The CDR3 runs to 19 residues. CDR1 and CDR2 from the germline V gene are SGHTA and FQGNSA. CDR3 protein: CASSLAFRRTGLGTGELFF. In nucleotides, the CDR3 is TGTGCCAGCAGCTTAGCTTTCCGCAGGACAGGGCTAGGCACCGGGGAGCTGTTTTTT. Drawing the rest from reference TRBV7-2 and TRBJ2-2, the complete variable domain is GAGVSQSPSNKVTEKGKDVELRCDPISGHTALYWYRQSLGQGLEFLIYFQGNSAPDKSGLPSDRFSAERTGGSVSTLTIQRTQQEDSAVYLCASSLAFRRTGLGTGELFFGEGSRLTVL.

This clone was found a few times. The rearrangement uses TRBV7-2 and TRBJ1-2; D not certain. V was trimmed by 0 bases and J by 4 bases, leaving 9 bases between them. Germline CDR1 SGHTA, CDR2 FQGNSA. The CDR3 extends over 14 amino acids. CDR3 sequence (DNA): TGTGCCAGCAGCTTAGCGCACCCTACCTATGGCTACACCTTC. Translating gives CASSLAHPTYGYTF.

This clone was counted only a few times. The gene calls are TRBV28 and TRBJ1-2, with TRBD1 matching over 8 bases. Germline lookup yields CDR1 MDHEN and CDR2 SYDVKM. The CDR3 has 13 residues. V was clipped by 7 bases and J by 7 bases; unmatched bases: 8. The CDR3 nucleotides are TGTGCCAGCAACCTCGGGACAGGCCCTGGCTACACCTTC. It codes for CASNLGTGPGYTF.

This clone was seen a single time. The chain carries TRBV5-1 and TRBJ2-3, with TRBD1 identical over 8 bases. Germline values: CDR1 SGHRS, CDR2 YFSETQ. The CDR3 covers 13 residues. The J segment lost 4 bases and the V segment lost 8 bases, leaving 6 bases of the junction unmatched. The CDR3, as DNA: TGCGCCAGTTCAGGACAGGGACCAGATACGCAGTATTTT. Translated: CASSGQGPDTQYF.

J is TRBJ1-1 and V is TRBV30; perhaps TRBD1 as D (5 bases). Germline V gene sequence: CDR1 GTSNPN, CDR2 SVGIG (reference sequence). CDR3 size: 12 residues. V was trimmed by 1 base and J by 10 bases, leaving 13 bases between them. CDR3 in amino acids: CAWSEGPPAAFF. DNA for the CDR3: TGTGCCTGGAGTGAGGGGCCCCCCGCAGCTTTCTTT.

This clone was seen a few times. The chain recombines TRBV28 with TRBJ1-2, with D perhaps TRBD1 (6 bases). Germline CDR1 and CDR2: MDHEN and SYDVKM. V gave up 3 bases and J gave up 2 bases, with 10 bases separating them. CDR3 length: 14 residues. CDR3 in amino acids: CASSLGGQNYGYTF. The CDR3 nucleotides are TGTGCCAGCAGTTTGGGGGGGCAGAACTATGGCTACACCTTC.

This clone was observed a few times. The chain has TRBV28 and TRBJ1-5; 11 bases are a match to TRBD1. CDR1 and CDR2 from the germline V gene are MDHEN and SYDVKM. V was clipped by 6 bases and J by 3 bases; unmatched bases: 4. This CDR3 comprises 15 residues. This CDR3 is CASRSGQGANQPQHF. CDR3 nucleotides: TGTGCCAGCAGATCTGGACAGGGGGCCAATCAGCCCCAGCATTTT.

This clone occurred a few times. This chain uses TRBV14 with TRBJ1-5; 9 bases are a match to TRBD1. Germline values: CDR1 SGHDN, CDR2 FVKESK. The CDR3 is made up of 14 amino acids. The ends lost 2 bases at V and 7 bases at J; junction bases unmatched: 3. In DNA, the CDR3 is TGTGCCAGCAGCCAATTTGGACAGGGGCAGCCCCAGCATTTT. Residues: CASSQFGQGQPQHF.

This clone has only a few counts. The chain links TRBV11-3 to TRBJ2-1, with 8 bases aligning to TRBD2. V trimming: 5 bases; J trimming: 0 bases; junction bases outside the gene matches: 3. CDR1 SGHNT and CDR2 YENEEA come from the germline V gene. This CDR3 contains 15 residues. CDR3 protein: CASSRTSGSYNEQFF. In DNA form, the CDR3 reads TGTGCCAGCAGCCGAACTAGCGGCTCCTACAATGAGCAGTTCTTC.

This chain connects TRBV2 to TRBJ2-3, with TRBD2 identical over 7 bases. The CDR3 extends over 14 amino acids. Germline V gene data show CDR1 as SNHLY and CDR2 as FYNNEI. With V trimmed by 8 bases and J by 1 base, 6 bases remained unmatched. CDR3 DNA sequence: TGTGCCAGCGGCTTTCGGGGGGGCACAGATACGCAGTATTTT. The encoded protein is CASGFRGGTDTQYF.

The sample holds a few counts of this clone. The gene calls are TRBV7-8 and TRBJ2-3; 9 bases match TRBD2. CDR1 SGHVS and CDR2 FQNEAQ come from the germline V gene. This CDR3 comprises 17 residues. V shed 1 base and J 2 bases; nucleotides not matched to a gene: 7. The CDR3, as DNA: TGTGCCAGCAGCTTAGAGGCGGGAGGGTCAGCCACAGATACGCAGTATTTT. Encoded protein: CASSLEAGGSATDTQYF.

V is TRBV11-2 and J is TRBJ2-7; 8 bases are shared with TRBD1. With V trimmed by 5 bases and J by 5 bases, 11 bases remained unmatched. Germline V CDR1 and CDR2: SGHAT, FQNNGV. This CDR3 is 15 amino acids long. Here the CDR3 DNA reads TGTGCCAGCAGCCCTCACCCCGGACAGGGCCACGAGCAGTACTTC. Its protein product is CASSPHPGQGHEQYF.

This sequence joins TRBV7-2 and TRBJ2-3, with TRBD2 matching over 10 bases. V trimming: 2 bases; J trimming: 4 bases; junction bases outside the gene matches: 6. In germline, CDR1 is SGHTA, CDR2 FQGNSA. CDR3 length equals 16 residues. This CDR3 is CASSLQAGGPSDTQYF. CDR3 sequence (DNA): TGTGCCAGCAGCTTACAAGCGGGAGGGCCCTCAGATACGCAGTATTTT.

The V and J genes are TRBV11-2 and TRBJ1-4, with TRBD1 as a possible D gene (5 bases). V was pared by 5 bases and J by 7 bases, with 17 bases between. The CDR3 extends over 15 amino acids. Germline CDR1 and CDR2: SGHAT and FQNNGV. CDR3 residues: CASSTYKGEGEKLFF. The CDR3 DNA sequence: TGTGCCAGCAGCACCTATAAAGGGGAAGGTGAAAAACTGTTTTTT.

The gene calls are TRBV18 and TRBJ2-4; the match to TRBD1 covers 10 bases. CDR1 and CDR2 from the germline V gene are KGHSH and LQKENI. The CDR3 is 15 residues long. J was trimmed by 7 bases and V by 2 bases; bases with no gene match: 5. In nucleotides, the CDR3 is TGTGCCAGCTCACCAGTCGGGACAGGGGATAACATTCAGTACTTC. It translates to CASSPVGTGDNIQYF. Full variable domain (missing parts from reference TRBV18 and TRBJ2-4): NAGVMQNPRHLVRRRGQEARLRCSPMKGHSHVYWYRQLPEEGLKFMVYLQKENIIDESGMPKERFSAEFPKEGPSILRIQQVVRGDSAAYFCASSPVGTGDNIQYFGAGTRLSVL.

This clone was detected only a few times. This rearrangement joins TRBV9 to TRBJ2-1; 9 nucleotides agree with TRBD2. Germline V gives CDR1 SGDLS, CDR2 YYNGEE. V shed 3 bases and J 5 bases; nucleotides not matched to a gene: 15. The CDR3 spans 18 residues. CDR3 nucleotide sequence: TGTGCCAGCAGCGCATCCCTAGCGGGGAGGGCCGGAAACAATGAGCAGTTCTTC. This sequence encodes CASSASLAGRAGNNEQFF. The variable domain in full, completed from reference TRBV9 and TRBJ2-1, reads DSGVTQTPKHLITATGQRVTLRCSPRSGDLSVYWYQQSLDQGLQFLIQYYNGEERAKGNILERFSAQQFPDLHSELNLSSLELGDSALYFCASSASLAGRAGNNEQFFGPGTRLTVL.

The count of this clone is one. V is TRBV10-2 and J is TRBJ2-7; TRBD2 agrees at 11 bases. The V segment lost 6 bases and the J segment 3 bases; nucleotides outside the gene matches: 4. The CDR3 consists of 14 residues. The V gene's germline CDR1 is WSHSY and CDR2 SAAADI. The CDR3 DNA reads TGCGCCAGCAGACCCGGGACTAGCGGCTACGAGCAGTACGTC. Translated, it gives CASRPGTSGYEQYV.

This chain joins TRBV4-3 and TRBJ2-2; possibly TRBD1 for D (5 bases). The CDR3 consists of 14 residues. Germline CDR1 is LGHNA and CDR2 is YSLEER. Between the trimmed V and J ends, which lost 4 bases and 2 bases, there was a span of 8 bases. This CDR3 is CASSPGHNTGELFF. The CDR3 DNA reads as TGCGCCAGCAGCCCCGGACATAACACCGGGGAGCTGTTTTTT.

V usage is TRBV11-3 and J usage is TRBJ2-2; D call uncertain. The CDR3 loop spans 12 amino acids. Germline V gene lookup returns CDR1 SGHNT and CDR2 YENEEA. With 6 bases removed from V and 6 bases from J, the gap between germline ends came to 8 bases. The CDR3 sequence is CASSSVPGELFF. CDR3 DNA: TGTGCCAGCAGTTCGGTTCCCGGGGAGCTGTTTTTT.

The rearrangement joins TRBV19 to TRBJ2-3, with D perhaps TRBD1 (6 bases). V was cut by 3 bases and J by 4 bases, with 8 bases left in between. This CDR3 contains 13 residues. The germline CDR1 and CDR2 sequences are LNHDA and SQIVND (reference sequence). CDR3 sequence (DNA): TGTGCCAGTAGTATTTCAGGGGCAGATACGCAGTATTTT. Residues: CASSISGADTQYF.

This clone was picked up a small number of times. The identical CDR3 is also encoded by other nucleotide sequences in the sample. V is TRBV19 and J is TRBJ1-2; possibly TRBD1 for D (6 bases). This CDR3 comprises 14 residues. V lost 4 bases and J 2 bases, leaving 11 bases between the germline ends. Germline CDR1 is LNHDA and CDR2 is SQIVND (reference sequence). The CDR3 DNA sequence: TGTGCCAGTAGTACACTACAGGGAAACTATGGCTACACCTTC. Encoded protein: CASSTLQGNYGYTF. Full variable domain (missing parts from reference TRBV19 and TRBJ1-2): DGGITQSPKYLFRKEGQNVTLSCEQNLNHDAMYWYRQDPGQGLRLIYYSQIVNDFQKGDIAEGYSVSREKKESFPLTVTSAQKNPTAFYLCASSTLQGNYGYTFGSGTRLTVV.

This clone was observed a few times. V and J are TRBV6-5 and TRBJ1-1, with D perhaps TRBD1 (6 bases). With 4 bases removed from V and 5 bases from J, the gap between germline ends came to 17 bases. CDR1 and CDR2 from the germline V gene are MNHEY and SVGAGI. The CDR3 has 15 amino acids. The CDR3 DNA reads TGTGCCAGCAGTTCTCCCGCCGTCAGGGGTACTGAAGCTTTCTTT. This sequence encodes CASSSPAVRGTEAFF.

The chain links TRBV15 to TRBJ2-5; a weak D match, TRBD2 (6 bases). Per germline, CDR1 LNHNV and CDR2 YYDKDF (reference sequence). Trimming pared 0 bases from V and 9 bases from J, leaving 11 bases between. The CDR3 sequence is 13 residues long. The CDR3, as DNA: TGTGCCACCAGCAGAGATGTTGGCGGGGCCCAGTACTTC. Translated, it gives CATSRDVGGAQYF.

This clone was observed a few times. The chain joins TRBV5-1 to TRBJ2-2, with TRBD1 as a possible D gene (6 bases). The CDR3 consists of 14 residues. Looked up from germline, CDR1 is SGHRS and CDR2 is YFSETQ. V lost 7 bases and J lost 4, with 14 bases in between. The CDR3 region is CASCEQGGTGELFF. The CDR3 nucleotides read TGCGCCAGCTGTGAACAGGGTGGCACCGGGGAGCTGTTTTTT. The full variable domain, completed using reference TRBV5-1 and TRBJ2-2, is KAGVTQTPRYLIKTRGQQVTLSCSPISGHRSVSWYQQTPGQGLQFLFEYFSETQRNKGNFPGRFSGRQFSNSRSEMNVSTLELGDSALYLCASCEQGGTGELFFGEGSRLTVL.

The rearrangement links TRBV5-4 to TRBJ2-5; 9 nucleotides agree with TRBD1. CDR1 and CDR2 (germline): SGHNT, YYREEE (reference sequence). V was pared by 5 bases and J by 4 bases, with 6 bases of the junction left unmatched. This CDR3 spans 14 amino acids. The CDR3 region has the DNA TGTGCCAGCAGGCGGACAGGGGAGGGAGAGACCCAGTACTTC. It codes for CASRRTGEGETQYF. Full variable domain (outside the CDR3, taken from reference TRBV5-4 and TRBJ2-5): ETGVTQSPTHLIKTRGQQVTLRCSSQSGHNTVSWYQQALGQGPQFIFQYYREEENGRGNFPPRFSGLQFPNYSSELNVNALELDDSALYLCASRRTGEGETQYFGPGTRLLVL.

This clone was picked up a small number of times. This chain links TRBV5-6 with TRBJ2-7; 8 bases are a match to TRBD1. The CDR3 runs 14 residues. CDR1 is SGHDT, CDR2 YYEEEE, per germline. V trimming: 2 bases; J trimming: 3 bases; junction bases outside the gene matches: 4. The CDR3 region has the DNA TGTGCCAGCAGCTTAATTGGACAGGGCTACGAGCAGTACTTC. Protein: CASSLIGQGYEQYF. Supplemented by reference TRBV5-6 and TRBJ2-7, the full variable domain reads DAGVTQSPTHLIKTRGQQVTLRCSPKSGHDTVSWYQQALGQGPQFIFQYYEEEERQRGNFPDRFSGHQFPNYSSELNVNALLLGDSALYLCASSLIGQGYEQYFGPGTRLTVT.